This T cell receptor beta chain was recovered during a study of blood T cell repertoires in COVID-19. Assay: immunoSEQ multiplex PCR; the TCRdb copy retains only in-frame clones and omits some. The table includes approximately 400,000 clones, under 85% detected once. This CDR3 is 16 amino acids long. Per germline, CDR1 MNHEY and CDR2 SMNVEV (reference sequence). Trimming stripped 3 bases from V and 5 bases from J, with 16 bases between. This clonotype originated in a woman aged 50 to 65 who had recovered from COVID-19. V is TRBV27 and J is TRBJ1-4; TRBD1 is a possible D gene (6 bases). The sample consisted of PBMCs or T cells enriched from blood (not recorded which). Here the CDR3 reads CASSFCPDRKNEKLFF. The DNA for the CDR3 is TGTGCCAGCAGTTTCTGTCCAGACAGGAAAAATGAAAAACTGTTTTTT.